This TCR beta chain comes out of a study of CD8 T cells in Susac syndrome. In regard to this clonotype: Its cognate antigen is unknown.

Looked up from germline, CDR1 is SGHVS and CDR2 is FNYEAQ. Losses at the gene ends were 1 base for V and 5 bases for J; bases not matched to a gene: 4. CDR3 length: 15 amino acids. Broader study findings: As the study acknowledged, the number of individuals who were part of its TCR sequencing and HLA analysis was relatively small.

Reverse transcription of about 0.5 to 1 ug RNA was performed with random hexamers. Amplification of TCR beta CDR3 used immunoSEQ multiplex PCR across 54 Vbeta and 13 Jbeta. TCRdb re-analysed the immunoSEQ multiplex PCR reads in MiXCR, keeping a single row per CDR3 protein. The sample has some 200,000 distinct CDR3 sequences; 95% are singletons. This TCR derives from a human donor with multiple sclerosis. The gene calls are TRBV7-6 and TRBJ2-7; 11 bases align to TRBD1. Sequenced sample: CD4+ T cells from PBMCs. CDR3 DNA: TGTGCCAGCAGCTTAGGGACAGGGGGCAACAACGAGCAGTACTTC. It is translated as CASSLGTGGNNEQYF.